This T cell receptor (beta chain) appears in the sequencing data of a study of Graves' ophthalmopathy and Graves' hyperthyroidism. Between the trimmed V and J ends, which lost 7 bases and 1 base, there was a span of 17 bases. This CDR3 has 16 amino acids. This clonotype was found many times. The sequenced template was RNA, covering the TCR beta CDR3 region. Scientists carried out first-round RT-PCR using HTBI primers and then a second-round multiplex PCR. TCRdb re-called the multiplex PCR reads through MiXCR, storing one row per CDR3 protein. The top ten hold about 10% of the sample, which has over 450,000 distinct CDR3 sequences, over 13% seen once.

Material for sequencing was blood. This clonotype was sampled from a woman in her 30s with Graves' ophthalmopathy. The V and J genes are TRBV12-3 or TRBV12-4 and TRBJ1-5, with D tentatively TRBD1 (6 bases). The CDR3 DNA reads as TGTGCCAGCACCCGAGGGGGAAATCCGAGCAATCAGCCCCAGCATTTT. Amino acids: CASTRGGNPSNQPQHF.